This TCR beta chain was identified during a study of blood T cell repertoires in COVID-19 (dated by TCRdb to 2019 to 2021). Broadly, across the study: Samples covering the acute and convalescent phases of COVID-19 were provided by collaborators in the United States, Italy and Spain. The prospective study material was composed of cDNA or gDNA derived from T cells, B-cell-depleted T cells, or PBMCs. The dataset comprised deeply sampled blood TCRbeta repertoires from subjects exposed to, actively infected with, or recovered from COVID-19. The repertoires were made available in a free public database intended to serve as a resource for research on the immune response to SARS-CoV-2. Samples came from the ongoing ImmuneRACE study (first 160 participants) plus 1,254 subjects from 6 global collaborators. The sample metadata nearly always contained a de-identified subject ID, COVID-19 status, age in years and sex. Where available, HLA class I and class II types were obtained from metadata supplied by the sample provider rather than from assay-based typing.

General findings and caveats noted by the study authors: The amount of clinical and demographic metadata varied by source and participant and was provided uncurated.

TCRbeta CDR3 regions were amplified from genomic DNA by means of the immunoSEQ Assay, a bias-controlled multiplex PCR. The authors processed their data as follows. Nucleated cell counts per sample were estimated from amplification of reference gene primers within the assay. Sequence reads were collapsed and filtered to measure the absolute abundance of every unique TCRbeta CDR3 rearrangement. For each sample, productive Simpson clonality was calculated as the square root of Simpson's diversity index across productive rearrangements. Held by TCRdb, this immuneACCESS table contains in-frame sequences only and omits some clones. Under half of the omission traces to an unresolved V gene where checked; the cause of the rest is unknown. V and J calls and clone size follow that table, whereas D and trimming were derived from the DNA. This sample is represented by about 140,000 clones; 65% to 90% of them were singletons. Roughly 2.9% of the sample is held by the ten biggest clonotypes.

The cysteine opens and the phenylalanine closes a CDR3 of 13 amino acids. Of the read, only the CDR3 DNA is kept; its 39 bases are in frame from base 1. Unmatched junction bases come to 5, with V trimmed by 8 bases and J by 4 bases. From the germline V gene, CDR1 is SGHNT and CDR2 is YENEEA. Whole blood was collected in K2EDTA tubes by collaborating institutions according to the institutions' own protocols. For TCRbeta analysis, collaborators shipped samples as frozen whole blood, isolated PBMCs, or DNA extracted from either of those sample types. With regard to this clone: No cognate antigen has been identified for it. There are no base qualities to consult, and no much larger clone falls within one base.

The chain joins TRBV11-3 to TRBJ2-7, with 10 central nucleotides matching TRBD1. The TCR sequence derives from a man in his forties or fifties with acute or convalescent COVID-19. Sample: peripheral blood. The CDR3 protein sequence reads: CASLGQGEYEQYF. The sequenced DNA: TGTGCCAGCTTAGGACAGGGGGAATACGAGCAGTACTTC.